This TCR beta chain was documented in a study of blood T cell repertoires in COVID-19. V was trimmed by 0 bases and J by 9 bases, leaving 6 bases between them. The CDR3 spans 12 residues. CDR1 SGHRS and CDR2 YFSETQ come from the germline V gene. Generated by immunoSEQ multiplex PCR, the TCRdb table keeps only in-frame clones and is missing some. In the table there are around 370,000 clones, 87% of which are singletons. This clone turned up a few times. The gene calls are TRBV5-1 and TRBJ2-2; D unresolved. The sequenced sample was peripheral blood. This TCR was sampled from a woman aged 50 to 60 with COVID-19, enrolled during active disease. The CDR3 bases are TGCGCCAGCAGCTTGGCTTTCCGGGAGCTGTTTTTT. Its translation is CASSLAFRELFF. The variable domain in full, completed from reference TRBV5-1 and TRBJ2-2, reads KAGVTQTPRYLIKTRGQQVTLSCSPISGHRSVSWYQQTPGQGLQFLFEYFSETQRNKGNFPGRFSGRQFSNSRSEMNVSTLELGDSALYLCASSLAFRELFFGEGSRLTVL.